This T cell receptor (beta chain) is drawn from a study of long-term antiretroviral therapy in people with HIV. Survey-level resolution applied to immunoSEQ assay v3.0. Clones were read by immunoSEQ multiplex PCR, and TCRdb kept only the in-frame ones, dropping some. The sample contains 20,000 to 25,000 clones, approximately 77% of which appear only once. In germline, CDR1 is SGHTA, CDR2 FQGNSA. This CDR3 is built from 15 residues. V lost 6 bases and J lost 4; bases outside the gene matches: 10. General study results and limits: ART was followed by higher diversity that remained below transplant donor controls. No data were available on ART adherence, viral resistance or therapy changes. Repertoire composition at all time points was dominated by clones that had expanded before ART.

As for this clone: Its cognate antigen is unknown.

This rearrangement joins TRBV7-2 to TRBJ2-7; TRBD2 aligns across 9 bases. This clonotype was obtained from a man aged 35-49 years with HIV. The material was unsorted PBMCs, obtained about 2.5 years after starting antiretroviral therapy. As DNA, the CDR3 is TGTGCCAGCAGGGGATTTAGTAGCGGGAGTTACGAGCAGTACTTC. This codes for CASRGFSSGSYEQYF.